This T cell receptor beta chain is from a study of quantifying T cell responses using KT2 cells (dated by TCRdb to 2015 to 2018). The study in broad terms: RNA was DNase-treated and reverse transcribed with TCR alpha and beta constant-region primers, mostly using SuperScript III. The efficiency of the T4 ligation step under optimum conditions was estimated to be above 8%. PCR2 was run as a SYBR Green qPCR and stopped at a predetermined fluorescence threshold to avoid over-amplification.

CDR1 SGHNT and CDR2 YYREEE are derived from the germline V gene (reference sequence). Counted from cysteine to phenylalanine, this CDR3 has 12 amino acids. Only the CDR3 DNA stays, 36 bases, in frame from base 1. To test the sensitivity and accuracy of the pipeline, known numbers of KT2, a T cell clone whose TCR had already been sequenced, were spiked into unfractionated PBMC. A range of KT2-to-PBMC ratios was generated by mixing KT2 cells with a fixed number of PBMC. In regard to this clonotype: The target of this receptor is not known. A much larger clone differs by one base, so this may be a read error.

The library was made by UMI-ligation and nested PCR. Using T4 RNA ligase 1, a single-stranded oligonucleotide bearing the Illumina SP2 sequence plus a UMI was ligated onto the 3' end of the cDNA. PCR1 consisted of four to five cycles (98 degrees C 15 s, 69 degrees C 30 s, 72 degrees C 40 s), and for the beta primer an equimolar mix of RC1.1 and RC1.2 was used to cover TRBC1 and TRBC2. Starting at PCR2, the TCR alpha and beta chains were handled separately, and sample indices and Illumina adaptors were added. The UMI, placed after an 8-base spacer, consisted of 12 random nucleotides arranged as two hexamers with a spacer between them. Libraries were sequenced on an Illumina MiSeq with v2 2x251 paired-end chemistry, typically roughly 11 samples per run. PhiX DNA was added at about 5-8% to each sequencing library so that diversity was increased. The source study handled its data this way. bcl2fastq converted raw reads to FASTQ, and Demultiplexor demultiplexed the reads by dual indices. Decombinator assigned V and J genes by tag matching, allowing a single base-pair mismatch. UMIs were used by Collapsinator to correct both sequencing errors and frequency errors caused by PCR heterogeneity. Decombinator identifiers were converted to nucleotide sequence by CDR3Translator, the sequences were translated to amino acids, and CDR3 was extracted using C- and N-terminal motifs. Each distinct KT2 TCR was counted as a cluster of KT2 sequences sharing one unique molecular identifier. Starting from the raw public reads, TCRdb applied fastp trimming at Q25, assembled clones with MiXCR and retained in-frame beta chains. Every entry covers one CDR3 protein and lists the most common genes and DNA from its rows. The V and J calls, along with clone size, are taken from TCRdb and not from the paper's own processing. Here the sample has over 25,000 distinct CDR3 sequences; about a tenth occur a single time. The ten most abundant clones make up about 9.6% of the sample.

Findings and caveats that apply to the study as a whole: No side-by-side comparison of the pipeline with other TCR sequencing techniques was included in the study. At very high KT2 spike-in numbers, detection of KT2 sequences reached saturation. Over several orders of magnitude, the number of KT2 alpha and beta sequences rose linearly with the number of KT2 cells put in. KT2 sequences were detected down to the lowest spike-in tested, which was about one KT2 cell per 100,000 PBMC.

The clonotype comes from a human donor. Sequencing was performed on PBMCs spiked with cells of the T cell clone KT2. In this chain, TRBV5-4 is recombined with TRBJ1-6; too little of a D gene remains to name it. The CDR3 has the sequence CASSLDNSPLRF. The nucleotide sequence is TGTGCCAGCAGCTTGGACAATTCACCCCTCCGCTTT.